This entry lists 15 T cell receptor beta chains sequenced from one sample in a study of cytomegalovirus exposure and HLA in healthy donors. With 60 Vbeta and 13 Jbeta primers, the PCR was carried out. The table came from immunoSEQ multiplex PCR; TCRdb's copy has only in-frame clones and leaves some out. In the table there are around 110,000 clones, 9% to 10% of which are singletons. Material for sequencing was PBMCs. The receptors shown here come from a man aged 25-40 years in good health and CMV-seronegative.

In its sample, this clone was seen a few times. This chain joins TRBV30 and TRBJ1-1; 9 bases are shared with TRBD1. This CDR3 comprises 12 residues. Germline V gene lookup returns CDR1 GTSNPN and CDR2 SVGIG (reference sequence). After removal of 7 bases from V and 6 bases from J, the junction contained 6 bases not matched to a gene. In DNA form, the CDR3 reads TGTGCCTCGACAGGGGGGTGGTCTGAAGCTTTCTTT. Amino acids: CASTGGWSEAFF.

This chain connects TRBV13 to TRBJ2-7; 7 bases are shared with TRBD2. V shed 4 bases, J shed 2 bases, and the junction held 8 bases outside the gene matches. This CDR3 contains 15 residues. CDR1 and CDR2 (germline): PRHDT, FYEKMQ (reference sequence). The CDR3 region has the DNA TGTGCCAGCAGCTCAGGGACTATCGTGACCTACGAGCAGTACTTC. Its protein is CASSSGTIVTYEQYF.

This clone was seen more than once but under ten times. The V gene is TRBV7-9, the J gene TRBJ2-3; 8 bases are shared with TRBD1. The CDR3 is 16 residues long. V shed 5 bases, J shed 4 bases, and the junction held 11 bases outside the gene matches. The germline gives CDR1 SEHNR, CDR2 FQNEAQ (reference sequence). The CDR3 here is CASSRLRDRKADTQYF. The DNA of the CDR3 is TGTGCCAGCAGCCGCCTCCGGGACAGGAAGGCAGATACGCAGTATTTT.

The chain couples TRBV11-2 to TRBJ1-1; D ambiguous. Germline V gene sequence: CDR1 SGHAT, CDR2 FQNNGV. V lost 0 bases and J lost 2, with 13 bases in between. This CDR3 has 16 residues. The DNA of the CDR3 is TGTGCCAGCAGCTTAGATGCAGAAACACGAAACACTGAAGCTTTCTTT. Translation: CASSLDAETRNTEAFF. The variable domain in full, completed from reference TRBV11-2 and TRBJ1-1, reads EAGVAQSPRYKIIEKRQSVAFWCNPISGHATLYWYQQILGQGPKLLIQFQNNGVVDDSQLPKDRFSAERLKGVDSTLKIQPAKLEDSAVYLCASSLDAETRNTEAFFGQGTRLTVV.

This clone was counted between two and nine times. Germline and junction disagree at one end, which may indicate a read error. This rearrangement joins TRBV5-6 to TRBJ1-2; 8 bases line up with TRBD1. CDR1 and CDR2 from the germline V gene are SGHDT and YYEEEE. This CDR3 is built from 15 residues. This CDR3 reads CASSPPGGQVYGYPF. In nucleotides, the CDR3 is TGTGCCAGCAGCCCTCCGGGGGGACAGGTCTATGGCTACCCCTTC.

V is TRBV29-1 and J is TRBJ1-5; 7 bases match TRBD1. The CDR3 sequence is 15 residues long. Germline CDR1 SQVTM, CDR2 ANQGSEA. Trimming at V came to 0 bases and at J to 7 bases, leaving 9 bases not matched to a gene. The CDR3 sequence: CSVEDGQGGGQPQHF. For the CDR3, the DNA is TGCAGCGTTGAAGACGGTCAGGGGGGAGGCCAGCCCCAGCATTTT. Drawing the rest from reference TRBV29-1 and TRBJ1-5, the complete variable domain is SAVISQKPSRDICQRGTSLTIQCQVDSQVTMMFWYRQQPGQSLTLIATANQGSEATYESGFVIDKFPISRPNLTFSTLTVSNMSPEDSSIYLCSVEDGQGGGQPQHFGDGTRLSIL.

The chain links TRBV11-2 to TRBJ2-1; possibly TRBD2 for D (7 bases). V was pared by 7 bases and J by 9 bases, with 16 bases between. The germline V gene encodes CDR1 SGHAT and CDR2 FQNNGV. The CDR3 spans 13 residues. DNA of the CDR3: TGTGCCAGCATCTGGGAAGGGGGGGGTGAGCAGTTCTTC. It encodes CASIWEGGGEQFF.

This clone was counted between two and nine times. This chain connects TRBV6-5 to TRBJ2-7; D call uncertain. The CDR3 covers 16 residues. V lost 0 bases, J lost 4 bases, and 16 bases lay in between. Germline assignment: CDR1 MNHEY and CDR2 SVGAGI. CDR3: CASSYSGASLGYEQYF. CDR3 DNA sequence: TGTGCCAGCAGTTACTCCGGCGCATCCCTAGGTTACGAGCAGTACTTC.

Only a few counts were recorded for this clone. The J gene is TRBJ2-2, the V gene TRBV7-6; a weak D match, TRBD1 (7 bases). V lost 1 base to trimming and J lost 3 bases, with 15 bases between them. The CDR3 spans 17 residues. The germline V gene has CDR1 SGHVS and CDR2 FNYEAQ. CDR3 sequence: CASSLVSSRGDTGELFF. CDR3 in DNA: TGTGCCAGCAGCTTAGTCAGCAGCAGGGGGGACACCGGGGAGCTGTTTTTT.

The gene calls are TRBV5-1 and TRBJ2-5; 11 positions match TRBD1. J lost 5 bases, V lost 5 bases, and 5 bases had no gene match. This CDR3 has 14 amino acids. The V gene's germline CDR1 is SGHRS and CDR2 YFSETQ. CDR3 nucleotide sequence: TGCGCCAGCAGGACCGGGACAGGGGGGGAGACCCAGTACTTC. As protein: CASRTGTGGETQYF. Combining the CDR3 with reference TRBV5-1 and TRBJ2-5 gives the whole variable domain KAGVTQTPRYLIKTRGQQVTLSCSPISGHRSVSWYQQTPGQGLQFLFEYFSETQRNKGNFPGRFSGRQFSNSRSEMNVSTLELGDSALYLCASRTGTGGETQYFGPGTRLLVL.

J is TRBJ1-1 and V is TRBV10-1; D is perhaps TRBD1 (6 bases). Germline-derived CDR1 and CDR2 are WNHNN and SYGVQD (reference sequence). The CDR3 runs 15 residues. V dropped 6 bases and J dropped 6 bases, with 20 bases sitting between them. This CDR3 is CASSRARGQVSEAFF. DNA for the CDR3: TGCGCCAGCAGCCGGGCCAGGGGCCAGGTCTCTGAAGCTTTCTTT.

The rearrangement joins TRBV2 to TRBJ2-5; TRBD1 matches 7 bases. The V gene end was trimmed by 6 bases and the J gene end by 0 bases; junction bases not matched to a gene: 10. Germline V gene sequence: CDR1 SNHLY, CDR2 FYNNEI. The CDR3 is 16 amino acids. For the CDR3, the DNA is TGTGCCAGCAGGGATAACAGGGGCCTGTACCAAGAGACCCAGTACTTC. It yields the protein CASRDNRGLYQETQYF.

This clone was recorded a few times. The CDR3 reads CASGPIGRGASYEQYF. The CDR3 DNA follows: TGTGCTAGTGGTCCCATCGGGCGTGGGGCCTCCTACGAGCAGTACTTC. The chain links TRBV12-5 to TRBJ2-7, with D possibly being TRBD1 (5 bases). The CDR3 has 16 amino acids. V lost 5 bases and J 0 bases, leaving 17 bases between the germline ends. Germline CDR1 reads LGHNT; CDR2 reads FRNRAP.

This clone came up a few times. The chain links TRBV10-3 to TRBJ1-1, with D tentatively TRBD1 (5 bases). Trimming left V 3 bases short and J 3 bases short, with 8 bases between. The CDR3 covers 13 residues. Germline CDR1 is ENHRY and CDR2 is SYGVKD. The CDR3 coding sequence is TGTGCCATCAGTGATCCAGGGCACACTGAAGCTTTCTTT. It is translated as CAISDPGHTEAFF.

The chain links TRBV29-1 to TRBJ2-1, with D possibly TRBD1 on 7 matching bases. The CDR3 sequence is 15 residues long. From germline, CDR1 is SQVTM and CDR2 ANQGSEA. V was pared by 7 bases and J by 0 bases, with 16 bases between. The CDR3 DNA follows: TGCAGCGCCCAGGGGGACGGGAGCTCCTACAATGAGCAGTTCTTC. Its translation: CSAQGDGSSYNEQFF.